A single T cell receptor (beta chain) is shown here with its context. The target of this receptor is not known. Base qualities are missing; no much larger clone stands one base away. Trimming costs V 2 bases and J 6 bases, and their ends lie 7 bases apart. From the germline V gene, CDR1 is SGHRS and CDR2 is YFSETQ. Taken from cysteine to phenylalanine, the CDR3 has 12 residues. Only the CDR3 DNA is retained, 36 bases long and in frame from the first base. The immunoSEQ assay was used to generate TCR beta chain sequences from genomic DNA. The study's processing was this. Any CDR3 sequence that did not begin with the conserved framework cysteine at position 104 was removed by hand. To get clonality, the normalized Shannon's Diversity Index was subtracted from one, giving values from 0 (maximal diversity) to 1 (oligoclonal). Chi-squared comparison-of-proportions tests assessed whether the same CDR3 differed in frequency between samples, such as brain versus blood. Public clonotypes were found through immuneACCESS searches, while the VDJdb browser was used to judge similarity to known antiviral clonotypes. The table comes from immuneACCESS by way of TCRdb, which keeps in-frame sequences with V and J called. Part of the clones is missing from these tables; in studies checked, under half for an unresolved V gene and the rest for unknown reasons. From that table come the V and J calls and clone size; the DNA was used to work out D and trimming. The sample table records about 40,000 clones; 80% to 95% of these occur just once. The ten biggest clones cover around 5.9% of the sample.

The data stem from a study of brain T cells in children with intractable seizures (dated by TCRdb to about 2021). At the level of the whole study: Resected brain tissue from roughly 53 pediatric epilepsy surgery cases was first screened for immune gene transcripts using a NanoString immunology panel. Among the approximately 12 selected surgery cases, pre-surgery blood was additionally sequenced for eight, leaving four cases with brain tissue only. The investigation overall reported the following: Viral specificity was inferred solely from CDR3 sequence similarity, and the HCMV serostatus of the patients was not known. Because sequencing depth was different between pre-surgery and post-surgery blood, clones absent from the pre-surgery sample may reflect undersampling.

The time point label here, explained by the study, means: resected brain tissue, or blood drawn just prior to surgery. The surgery cases that showed the highest brain T cell transcript signatures were chosen for TCR beta chain sequencing of brain tissue, and of blood when it was available. Prior to surgery, the patients had been treated with at least one anti-epileptic drug. TCR-sequenced patients were children with drug-resistant epilepsy due to tuberous sclerosis complex, focal cortical dysplasia, Rasmussen encephalitis or hemimegalencephaly. Bulk genomic DNA was extracted from unsorted brain tissue and whole blood with the Monarch genomic DNA purification kit.

The V and J segments used are TRBV5-1 and TRBJ2-3; no D segment can be confidently identified. The receptor's source is a girl aged 2 to 10 with tuberous sclerosis and intractable seizures. Source: peripheral blood, taken at surgery. The nucleotide sequence reads TGCGCCAGCAGCTTAATATCCGATACGCAGTATTTT. This translates into CASSLISDTQYF.